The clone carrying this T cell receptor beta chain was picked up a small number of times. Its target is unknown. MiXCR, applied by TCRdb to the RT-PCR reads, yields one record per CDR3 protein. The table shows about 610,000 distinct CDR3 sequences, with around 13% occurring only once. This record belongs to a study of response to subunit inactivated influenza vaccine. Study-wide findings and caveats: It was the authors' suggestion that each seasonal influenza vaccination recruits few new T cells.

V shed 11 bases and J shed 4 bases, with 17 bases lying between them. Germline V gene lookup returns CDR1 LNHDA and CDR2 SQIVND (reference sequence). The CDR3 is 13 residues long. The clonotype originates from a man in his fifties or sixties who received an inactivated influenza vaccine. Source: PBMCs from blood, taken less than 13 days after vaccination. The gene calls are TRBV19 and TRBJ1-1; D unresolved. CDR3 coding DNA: TGTGCCTCCAATCAAAGGGCAGGCACTGAAGCTTTCTTT. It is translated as CASNQRAGTEAFF.